These T cell receptor beta chains were read from a single sample in a study of OX40 agonist ivuxolimab in advanced cancers. Method: immunoSEQ multiplex PCR; TCRdb's copy keeps in-frame clones and lacks some. The sample holds over 100,000 clones, about 93% seen once. Sample: CD4+ or CD8+ T cells sorted from blood, taken in a trial of the OX40 agonist ivuxolimab. These receptors were taken from an adult with an advanced solid tumor such as melanoma, head and neck, liver or kidney cancer. The CDR3 runs from the conserved cysteine through the conserved F or W. The D gene is left open where the match is weak. Expanded clones are given a class, and other clones once, few, many or no size at all.

J: TRBJ2-5
size: -
D: -
V: TRBV18
DNA: TGTGCCAGCTCACCACTGGGGCAGCAGACCCAGTACTTC
CDR3: CASSPLGQQTQYF

J: TRBJ1-3
size: -
D: -
V: TRBV29-1
DNA: TGCAGCGCCGTGTCCTTTTGGGGGCGAGGAAACACCATATATTTT
CDR3: CSAVSFWGRGNTIYF

J: TRBJ2-5
size: -
D: -
V: TRBV9
DNA: TGTGCCAGCAGCGTTGACGGCCGTTCAGAGACCCAGTACTTC
CDR3: CASSVDGRSETQYF

J: TRBJ1-1
size: once
D: -
V: TRBV7-9
DNA: TGTGCCAGCAGCTTAGCGTGGGACCCATACCGGGCCACTGAAGCTTTCTTT
CDR3: CASSLAWDPYRATEAFF

J: TRBJ2-7
size: -
D: -
V: TRBV7-9
DNA: TGTGCCAGCAGCCGAACTTCTCTCTCCTACGAGCAGTACTTC
CDR3: CASSRTSLSYEQYF

J: TRBJ2-3
size: few
D: -
V: TRBV5-6
DNA: TGTGCCAGCAGCTCTCCCCCCCCAGTTGATACGCAGTATTTT
CDR3: CASSSPPPVDTQYF

J: TRBJ2-7
size: -
D: TRBD2
V: TRBV6-6
DNA: TGTGCCAGCAGTTACTCGCCGGGACTAGGGGGCGAGCAGTACTTC
CDR3: CASSYSPGLGGEQYF

J: TRBJ1-2
size: few
D: -
V: TRBV5-1
DNA: TGCGCCAGCAGTCCTGACAGTAACTATGGCTACACCTTC
CDR3: CASSPDSNYGYTF

J: TRBJ1-5
size: -
D: -
V: TRBV6-6
DNA: TGTGCCAGCAGTCCCAGCTATAGCAATCAGCCCCAGCATTTT
CDR3: CASSPSYSNQPQHF

J: TRBJ2-7
size: -
D: TRBD1
V: TRBV5-4
DNA: TGCGCCAGCAGCCAAGATTTCGGGACAGGATATTCCTACGAGCAGTACTTC
CDR3: CASSQDFGTGYSYEQYF

J: TRBJ2-3
size: -
D: TRBD2
V: TRBV10-3
DNA: TGTGCCATCAGTGGGGAGCGGGAGCGGATAACAGATACGCAGTATTTT
CDR3: CAISGERERITDTQYF

J: TRBJ2-1
size: -
D: -
V: TRBV20-1
DNA: TGCAGTGCCGCCCCCGGGCCCGAGCAGTTCTTC
CDR3: CSAAPGPEQFF

J: TRBJ1-1
size: -
D: -
V: TRBV11-2
DNA: TGTGCCAGCAGCTTAGTTAACGAGGACACTGAAGCTTTCTTT
CDR3: CASSLVNEDTEAFF

J: TRBJ2-7
size: -
D: -
V: TRBV4-3
DNA: TGCGCCAGCAGCCTTGAGGGGCCCTTTTCCCGCGAGCAGTACTTC
CDR3: CASSLEGPFSREQYF

J: TRBJ2-7
size: once
D: TRBD2
V: TRBV28
DNA: TGTGCCAGCCTAACCGGGGCTAGCGGGAGTTACGAGCAGTACTTC
CDR3: CASLTGASGSYEQYF

J: TRBJ2-5
size: -
D: -
V: TRBV5-6
DNA: TGTGCCAGCAGCTTAGGCGGGACGGAGACCCAGTACTTC
CDR3: CASSLGGTETQYF

J: TRBJ2-7
size: -
D: -
V: TRBV15
DNA: TGTGCCACCAGCAGAGATAAGGGCAGCTACGAGCAGTACTTC
CDR3: CATSRDKGSYEQYF

J: TRBJ1-3
size: -
D: TRBD1
V: TRBV28
DNA: TGTGCCAGCATACCGGGACAGGTATCTGGAAACACCATATATTTT
CDR3: CASIPGQVSGNTIYF

J: TRBJ1-1
size: -
D: -
V: TRBV28
DNA: TGTCTACACTCCGAGACAAAGAACACTGAAGCTTTCTTT
CDR3: CLHSETKNTEAFF

J: TRBJ1-5
size: -
D: -
V: TRBV28
DNA: TGTGCCAGCAGTTTATTTCTCTATTGGAGGCAGGGGCTTGATAGCAATCAGCCCCAGCATTTT
CDR3: CASSLFLYWRQGLDSNQPQHF

J: TRBJ1-5
size: -
D: TRBD1
V: TRBV6-1
DNA: TGTGCCAGTTCCCCTTTGGGACAGGTCCAGCATTTT
CDR3: CASSPLGQVQHF

J: TRBJ2-7
size: once
D: -
V: TRBV27
DNA: TGTGCCAGCAGTTTAAAAATACGGGGGGCAGCCTACGAGCAGTACTTC
CDR3: CASSLKIRGAAYEQYF

J: TRBJ2-7
size: -
D: TRBD1
V: TRBV4-3
DNA: TGCGCCAGCAGCCCCGGGACAGGTCTCGCAAGTTACGAGCAGTACTTC
CDR3: CASSPGTGLASYEQYF

J: TRBJ2-7
size: -
D: -
V: TRBV28
DNA: TGTGCCAGCGGAAAGGGTCCCTACGAGCAGTACTTC
CDR3: CASGKGPYEQYF

J: TRBJ1-4
size: -
D: -
V: TRBV4-3
DNA: TGCGCCAGCAGCCAAGTCGGGGCTGGGACTAATGAAAAACTGTTTTTT
CDR3: CASSQVGAGTNEKLFF

J: TRBJ2-7
size: -
D: TRBD1
V: TRBV7-9
DNA: TGTGCCAGCAGCCGGACAGGGGGCTCGTCCGAGCAGTACTTC
CDR3: CASSRTGGSSEQYF

J: TRBJ2-1
size: -
D: TRBD2
V: TRBV6-4
DNA: TGTGCCAGCAGTACTAGCGGGTGGGGTGAGCAGTTCTTC
CDR3: CASSTSGWGEQFF

J: TRBJ1-5
size: many
D: TRBD1
V: TRBV2
DNA: TGTGCCAGCAGCTTTGAGACAGGGAGCAATCAGCCCCAGCATTTT
CDR3: CASSFETGSNQPQHF

J: TRBJ2-7
size: once
D: -
V: TRBV27
DNA: TGTGCCAGCAGTTTGCCCTATCAGTCGGCCGAGCAGTACTTC
CDR3: CASSLPYQSAEQYF

J: TRBJ1-2
size: -
D: TRBD1
V: TRBV7-3
DNA: TGTGCCAGCAGCCTATCACAATTAGGGACAGCGACCTTC
CDR3: CASSLSQLGTATF

J: TRBJ2-5
size: -
D: -
V: TRBV18
DNA: TGTGCCAGCTCACCACCCAGCCAGGGCGAGACCCAGTACTTC
CDR3: CASSPPSQGETQYF

J: TRBJ2-2
size: once
D: TRBD2
V: TRBV7-2
DNA: TGTGCCAGCAGCGCACGGGGGGGACCCACCGGGGAGCTGTTTTTT
CDR3: CASSARGGPTGELFF

J: TRBJ2-1
size: -
D: -
V: TRBV5-4
DNA: TGTGCCAGCAGCTTGGACGGGGGCTACAATGAGCAGTTCTTC
CDR3: CASSLDGGYNEQFF

J: TRBJ2-2
size: -
D: -
V: TRBV15
DNA: TGTGCCACCAGCAGACCTAACTTGGGGCAGGGGAGCACCGGGGAGCTGTTTTTT
CDR3: CATSRPNLGQGSTGELFF

J: TRBJ2-7
size: -
D: -
V: TRBV7-6
DNA: TGTGCCAGCAGCTTGATGCGGGGACCCTACGAGCAGTACTTC
CDR3: CASSLMRGPYEQYF

J: TRBJ1-6
size: -
D: -
V: TRBV13
DNA: TGTGCCAGCAGCTCCCGACAGGTTACTAATTCACCCCTCCACTTT
CDR3: CASSSRQVTNSPLHF

J: TRBJ1-5
size: -
D: -
V: TRBV2
DNA: TGTGCCAGCAGTGAAGAATGGGGGGCAAATCAGCCCCAGCATTTT
CDR3: CASSEEWGANQPQHF